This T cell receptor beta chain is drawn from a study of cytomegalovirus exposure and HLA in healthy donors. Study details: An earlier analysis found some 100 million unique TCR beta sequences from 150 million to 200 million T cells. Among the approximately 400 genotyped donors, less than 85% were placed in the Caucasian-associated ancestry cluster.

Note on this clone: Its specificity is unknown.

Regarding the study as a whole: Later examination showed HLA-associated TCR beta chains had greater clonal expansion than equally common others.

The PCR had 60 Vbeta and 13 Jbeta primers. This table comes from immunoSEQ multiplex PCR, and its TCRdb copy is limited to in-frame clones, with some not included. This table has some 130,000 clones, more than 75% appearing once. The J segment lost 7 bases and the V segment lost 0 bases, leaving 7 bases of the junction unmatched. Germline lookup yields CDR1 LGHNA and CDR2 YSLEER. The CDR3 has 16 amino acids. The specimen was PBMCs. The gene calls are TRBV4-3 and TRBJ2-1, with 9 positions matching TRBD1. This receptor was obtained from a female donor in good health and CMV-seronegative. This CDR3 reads CASSQDRGQGVNEQFF. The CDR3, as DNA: TGCGCCAGCAGCCAAGATCGGGGACAGGGTGTAAATGAGCAGTTCTTC.